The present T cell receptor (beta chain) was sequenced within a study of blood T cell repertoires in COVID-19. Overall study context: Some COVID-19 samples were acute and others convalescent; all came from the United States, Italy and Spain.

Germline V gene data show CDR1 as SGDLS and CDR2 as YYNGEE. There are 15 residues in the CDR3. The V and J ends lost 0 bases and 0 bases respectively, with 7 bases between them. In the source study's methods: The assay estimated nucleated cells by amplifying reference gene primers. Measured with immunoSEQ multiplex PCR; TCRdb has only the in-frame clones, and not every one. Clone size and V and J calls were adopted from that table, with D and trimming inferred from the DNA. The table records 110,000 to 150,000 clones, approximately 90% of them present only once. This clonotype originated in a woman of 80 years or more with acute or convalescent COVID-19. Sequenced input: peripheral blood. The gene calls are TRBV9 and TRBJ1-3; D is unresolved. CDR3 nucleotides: TGTGCCAGCAGCGTAGCCCATTCCTCTGGAAACACCATATATTTT. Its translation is CASSVAHSSGNTIYF.